The next 23 T cell receptor beta chains were all read from a single sample in a study of blood T cell repertoires in COVID-19. Here immunoSEQ multiplex PCR was the method, and the copy in TCRdb shows in-frame clones only, minus some. The sample lists roughly 300,000 clones; over 75% were seen once. The specimen sequenced was peripheral blood. The source is a woman under 40 with COVID-19, enrolled during active disease.

The V gene is TRBV14, the J gene TRBJ1-2, with no clear D. Trimming stripped 3 bases from V and 8 bases from J, with 13 bases between. Germline CDR1 and CDR2: SGHDN and FVKESK. This CDR3 comprises 13 residues. The CDR3 bases are TGTGCCAGCAGCCACACCCCTTCGGGGGGCTACACCTTC. Protein product: CASSHTPSGGYTF.

V gene TRBV19 combines with J gene TRBJ1-5; TRBD1 matches at 7 bases. Germline loops: CDR1 LNHDA, CDR2 SQIVND (reference sequence). V lost 5 bases and J lost 1; bases outside the gene matches: 11. The CDR3 spans 17 residues. CDR3 bases: TGTGCCAGTAGTCTCAGACAGGGTCAGGGAAGCAATCAGCCCCAGCATTTT. It codes for CASSLRQGQGSNQPQHF. Full variable domain (remainder filled in from reference TRBV19 and TRBJ1-5): DGGITQSPKYLFRKEGQNVTLSCEQNLNHDAMYWYRQDPGQGLRLIYYSQIVNDFQKGDIAEGYSVSREKKESFPLTVTSAQKNPTAFYLCASSLRQGQGSNQPQHFGDGTRLSIL.

The CDR3 sequence is CARSLILAGGDNQPQHF. The CDR3 DNA reads as TGTGCCAGAAGCTTGATTCTTGCAGGGGGCGATAATCAGCCCCAGCATTTT. The chain recombines TRBV5-3 with TRBJ1-5, with 8 bases lining up with TRBD1. TRBV5-3 is filed as an ORF, its function uncertain. V lost 1 base and J lost 4; bases outside the gene matches: 10. This CDR3 has 17 residues.

The table lists this clone with a few counts. The chain uses TRBV27 and TRBJ1-5, with 9 bases that match TRBD1. This CDR3 contains 15 residues. J gave up 1 base and V 7 bases, and 5 bases lay outside the gene matches. CDR1 MNHEY and CDR2 SMNVEV come from the germline V gene (reference sequence). The CDR3 protein is CASKLGQGSNQPQHF. CDR3 DNA: TGTGCCAGCAAACTAGGACAGGGGAGCAATCAGCCCCAGCATTTT.

The chain combines TRBV6-5 with TRBJ2-5; maybe TRBD1 (6 bases). V was cut by 2 bases and J by 5 bases, with 6 bases left in between. Germline V gene sequence: CDR1 MNHEY, CDR2 SVGAGI. CDR3 length equals 12 residues. CDR3 DNA sequence: TGTGCCAGCAGTTACAGGGGGGAGACCCAGTACTTC. Its protein product is CASSYRGETQYF.

The rearrangement uses TRBV29-1 and TRBJ2-2; D perhaps matches TRBD2 (7 bases). The V and J ends lost 0 bases and 7 bases respectively, with 15 bases between them. The CDR3 runs 15 residues. CDR1 is SQVTM and CDR2 is ANQGSEA in the germline V gene. CDR3 loop: CSVEDPGGAGGELFF. CDR3 nucleotides: TGCAGCGTTGAAGATCCGGGGGGCGCGGGCGGGGAGCTGTTTTTT.

The genes are TRBV19 and TRBJ1-1, with a weak D call TRBD1 (6 bases). This CDR3 comprises 14 residues. CDR1 is LNHDA, CDR2 SQIVND, per germline (reference sequence). V was clipped by 3 bases and J by 1 base, with 9 bases between them. In DNA form, the CDR3 reads TGTGCCAGTAGTATCCGACAGGAGAACACTGAAGCTTTCTTT. Translating gives CASSIRQENTEAFF.

The chain uses TRBV27 and TRBJ1-1; D remains unclear. The CDR3 has 15 amino acids. Germline V gene sequence: CDR1 MNHEY, CDR2 SMNVEV (reference sequence). V lost 6 bases and J 4 bases, leaving 18 bases between the germline ends. CDR3 sequence reads: CASRDPAALGTEAFF. CDR3 bases: TGTGCCAGCAGAGACCCAGCGGCGTTGGGCACTGAAGCTTTCTTT.

V is TRBV6-5 and J is TRBJ2-7; 8 bases align to TRBD1. This CDR3 is built from 14 residues. V shed 11 bases, J shed 3 bases, and the junction held 12 bases outside the gene matches. The germline CDR1 and CDR2 sequences are MNHEY and SVGAGI. CDR3 sequence reads: CAGRNRGNRYEQYF. The CDR3, as DNA: TGTGCCGGCCGGAACAGGGGGAATCGCTACGAGCAGTACTTC.

The chain carries TRBV2 and TRBJ2-1; 7 bases line up with TRBD2. V was clipped by 6 bases and J by 0 bases; unmatched bases: 8. CDR3 length equals 16 residues. CDR1 is SNHLY and CDR2 is FYNNEI in the germline V gene. The CDR3 region is CASRPTSASSYNEQFF. CDR3 coding DNA: TGTGCCAGCAGGCCTACTAGCGCGAGCTCCTACAATGAGCAGTTCTTC.

The rearrangement links TRBV28 to TRBJ2-7; D is perhaps TRBD1 (6 bases). This CDR3 comprises 17 residues. The V end was cut by 4 bases, the J end by 0 bases, with 19 bases between. The germline V gene has CDR1 MDHEN and CDR2 SYDVKM. CDR3 bases: TGTGCCAGCAGTTCACCTCCGGGACAACCTAGCTCCTACGAGCAGTACTTC. It yields the protein CASSSPPGQPSSYEQYF.

The chain combines TRBV7-9 with TRBJ1-2; no firm D call. The ends were cut back, 9 bases at V and 8 bases at J, with 13 bases in the middle. The germline CDR1 and CDR2 sequences are SEHNR and FQNEAQ (reference sequence). The CDR3 spans 11 residues. CDR3 protein: CARSDSSGYTF. The CDR3 nucleotides are TGTGCCAGGTCGGACTCCTCCGGCTACACCTTC.

The chain is built from TRBV4-3 and TRBJ2-1; 10 bases line up with TRBD2. V lost 5 bases and J lost 1; bases outside the gene matches: 2. This CDR3 has 15 amino acids. CDR1 and CDR2 from the germline V gene are LGHNA and YSLEER. The CDR3 here is CASSTSGKSYNEQFF. Here the CDR3 DNA reads TGCGCCAGCAGCACTAGCGGGAAGTCCTACAATGAGCAGTTCTTC.

About this clone: The germline gene is not matched at one end of the junction; a read error may be the cause. The J gene is TRBJ2-7, the V gene TRBV7-7, with TRBD2 matching over 14 bases. This CDR3 has 15 residues. Germline V gene sequence: CDR1 SSHAT, CDR2 FNYEAQ (reference sequence). The CDR3 DNA reads TGTGCTAGCAGCTCGGGACTAGCGGGAGTCTACGAGCAGTACTTC. Its protein is CASSSGLAGVYEQYF. Variable domain in full (rest from reference TRBV7-7 and TRBJ2-7): GAGVSQSPRYKVTKRGQDVTLRCDPISSHATLYWYQQALGQGPEFLTYFNYEAQPDKSGLPSDRFSAERPEGSISTLTIQRTEQRDSAMYRCASSSGLAGVYEQYFGPGTRLTVT.

This chain uses TRBV4-1 with TRBJ2-1; 11 bases fit TRBD2. Germline lookup yields CDR1 MGHRA and CDR2 YSYEKL. With V trimmed by 1 base and J by 7 bases, 9 bases remained unmatched. This CDR3 region has 17 residues. The CDR3 DNA reads as TGCGCCAGCAGCCAAGCTAACTTAGCGGGAGGGGGGAATGAGCAGTTCTTC. Translation: CASSQANLAGGGNEQFF.

The chain joins TRBV7-6 to TRBJ2-7; 7 positions match TRBD2. Unmatched junction bases numbered 9, after V lost 0 bases and J lost 7 bases. The CDR3 covers 15 residues. Germline lookup yields CDR1 SGHVS and CDR2 FNYEAQ. The CDR3 DNA reads as TGTGCCAGCAGCTTAGCGGGAGGGCCAGCAGGGGAGCAGTACTTC. It encodes CASSLAGGPAGEQYF.

The genes are TRBV29-1 and TRBJ2-1; TRBD1 aligns across 7 bases. Losses at the gene ends were 6 bases for V and 9 bases for J; bases not matched to a gene: 8. The CDR3 consists of 12 residues. Germline-derived CDR1 and CDR2 are SQVTM and ANQGSEA. The CDR3 sequence: CSVTGLRTEQFF. DNA for the CDR3: TGCAGCGTGACAGGGCTGCGGACTGAGCAGTTCTTC.

The V call is TRBV9, the J call TRBJ2-1; D unclear. Germline CDR1 and CDR2: SGDLS and YYNGEE. The germline V and J ends were trimmed by 0 bases and 5 bases, with 9 bases remaining between them. The CDR3 loop spans 14 amino acids. CDR3 protein: CASSVERSDNEQFF. In DNA form, the CDR3 reads TGTGCCAGCAGCGTAGAACGGTCCGACAATGAGCAGTTCTTC.

This clone was counted only a few times. The chain combines TRBV10-2 with TRBJ2-5; D gene ambiguous. Germline CDR1 WSHSY, CDR2 SAAADI. The CDR3 length is 14 residues. Trimming left V 0 bases short and J 5 bases short, with 10 bases between. CDR3 nucleotide sequence: TGCGCCAGCAGTGAGTCCCCCGCCGGGGAGACCCAGTACTTC. Protein product: CASSESPAGETQYF.

The chain is built from TRBV5-5 and TRBJ2-2, with TRBD1 matching over 9 bases. The length of the CDR3 is 15 residues. Germline lookup yields CDR1 SGHKS and CDR2 YYEKEE (reference sequence). The V and J ends lost 5 bases and 5 bases, in that order; junction bases with no gene match: 7. The CDR3 sequence is CASRLGQGRTGELFF. The CDR3 DNA reads TGTGCCAGCAGGCTAGGACAGGGGCGAACCGGGGAGCTGTTTTTT.

The V and J genes are TRBV27 and TRBJ2-2; no clear D gene. Germline CDR1 reads MNHEY; CDR2 reads SMNVEV (reference sequence). There are 14 residues in the CDR3. The V end lost 0 bases, the J end lost 4 bases, and 6 bases lay between the germline ends. The CDR3 is CASSLSWSTGELFF. For the CDR3, the DNA is TGTGCCAGCAGTTTATCGTGGAGCACCGGGGAGCTGTTTTTT.

This chain connects TRBV2 to TRBJ1-3; no clear D. V was shortened by 4 bases and J by 4 bases, with 20 bases between the two germline ends. Germline V lookup: CDR1 SNHLY, CDR2 FYNNEI. The CDR3 is 17 amino acids. The CDR3 DNA reads TGTGCCAGCAGTGCCATCAGGTCGAGAACGGTCGGAAACACCATATATTTT. Translation gives CASSAIRSRTVGNTIYF.

The J gene is TRBJ2-7, the V gene TRBV29-1; TRBD1 agrees at 7 bases. V was pared by 4 bases and J by 6 bases, with 9 bases of the junction left unmatched. From germline, CDR1 is SQVTM and CDR2 ANQGSEA. This CDR3 region has 13 residues. CDR3 loop: CSVVTGAPLEQYF. CDR3 DNA sequence: TGCAGCGTTGTTACAGGGGCCCCCCTCGAGCAGTACTTC.